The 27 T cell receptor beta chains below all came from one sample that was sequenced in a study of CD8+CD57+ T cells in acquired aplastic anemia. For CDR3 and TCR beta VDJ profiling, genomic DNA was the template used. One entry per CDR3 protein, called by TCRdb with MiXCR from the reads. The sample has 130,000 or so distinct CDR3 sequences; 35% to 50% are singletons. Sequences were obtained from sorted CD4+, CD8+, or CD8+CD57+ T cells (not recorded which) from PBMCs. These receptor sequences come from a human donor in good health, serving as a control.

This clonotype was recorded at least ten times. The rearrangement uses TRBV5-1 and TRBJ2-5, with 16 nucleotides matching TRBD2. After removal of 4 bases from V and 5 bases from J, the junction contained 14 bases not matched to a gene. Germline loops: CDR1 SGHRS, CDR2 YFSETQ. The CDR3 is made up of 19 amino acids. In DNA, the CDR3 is TGCGCCAGCAGCCACAGATCCGGGACTAGCGGGAGGGCCGGGGAGACCCAGTACTTC. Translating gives CASSHRSGTSGRAGETQYF.

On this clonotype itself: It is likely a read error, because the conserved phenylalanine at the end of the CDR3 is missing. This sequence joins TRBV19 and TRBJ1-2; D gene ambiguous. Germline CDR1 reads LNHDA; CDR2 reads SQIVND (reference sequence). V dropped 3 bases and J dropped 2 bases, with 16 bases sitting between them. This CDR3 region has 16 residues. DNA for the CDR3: TGTGCCAGTAGTATTTTAGCCGTGGGCTGGAACTATGGCTACACCCTC. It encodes CASSILAVGWNYGYTL.

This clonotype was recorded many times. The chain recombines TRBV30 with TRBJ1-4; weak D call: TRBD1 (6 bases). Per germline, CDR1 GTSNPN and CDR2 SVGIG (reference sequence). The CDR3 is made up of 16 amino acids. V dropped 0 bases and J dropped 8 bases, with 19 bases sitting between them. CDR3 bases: TGTGCCTGGAGTGTACCTCAGGGGTTAGTGCGGGAAAAACTGTTTTTT. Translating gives CAWSVPQGLVREKLFF.

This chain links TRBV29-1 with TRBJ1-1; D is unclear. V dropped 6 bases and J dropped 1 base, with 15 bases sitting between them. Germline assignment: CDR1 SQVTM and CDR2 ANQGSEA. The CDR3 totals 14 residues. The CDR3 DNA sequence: TGCAGCGTGAAACTCGACGGGAAGAACACTGAAGCTTTCTTT. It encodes CSVKLDGKNTEAFF. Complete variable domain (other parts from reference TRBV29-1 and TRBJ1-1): SAVISQKPSRDICQRGTSLTIQCQVDSQVTMMFWYRQQPGQSLTLIATANQGSEATYESGFVIDKFPISRPNLTFSTLTVSNMSPEDSSIYLCSVKLDGKNTEAFFGQGTRLTVV.

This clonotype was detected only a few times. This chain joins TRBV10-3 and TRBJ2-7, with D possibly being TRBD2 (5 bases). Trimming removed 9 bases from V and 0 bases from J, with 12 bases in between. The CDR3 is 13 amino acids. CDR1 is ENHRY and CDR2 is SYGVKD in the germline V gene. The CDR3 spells CAMKREGSYEQYF. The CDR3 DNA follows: TGTGCCATGAAGAGGGAAGGCTCCTACGAGCAGTACTTC.

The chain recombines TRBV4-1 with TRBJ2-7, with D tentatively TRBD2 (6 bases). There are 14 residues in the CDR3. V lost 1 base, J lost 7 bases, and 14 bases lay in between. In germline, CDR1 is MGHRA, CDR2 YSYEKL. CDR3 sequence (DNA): TGCGCCAGCAGCCAAGGGAGGGCGGGACGGGAGCAGTACTTC. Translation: CASSQGRAGREQYF.

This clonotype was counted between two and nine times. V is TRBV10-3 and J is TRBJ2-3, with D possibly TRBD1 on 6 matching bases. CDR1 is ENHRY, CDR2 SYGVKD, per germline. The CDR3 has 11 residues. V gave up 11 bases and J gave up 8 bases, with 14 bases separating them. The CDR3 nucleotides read TGTGCCGGCAGCAGGGGCGGTACGCAGTATTTT. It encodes CAGSRGGTQYF.

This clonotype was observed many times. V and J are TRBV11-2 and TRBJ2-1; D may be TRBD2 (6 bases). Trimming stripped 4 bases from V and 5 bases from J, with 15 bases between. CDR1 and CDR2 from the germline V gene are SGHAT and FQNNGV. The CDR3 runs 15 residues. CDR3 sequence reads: CASSSRLVYNNEQFF. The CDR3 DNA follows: TGTGCCAGCAGCTCTCGACTAGTATACAACAATGAGCAGTTCTTC.

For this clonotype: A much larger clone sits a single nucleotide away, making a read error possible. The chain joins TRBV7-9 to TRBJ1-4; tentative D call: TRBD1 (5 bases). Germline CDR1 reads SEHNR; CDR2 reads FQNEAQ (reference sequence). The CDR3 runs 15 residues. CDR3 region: CARSGMTRGSEKLFF. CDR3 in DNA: TGTGCCCGCAGCGGAATGACGAGGGGTTCCGAAAAACTGTTTTTT.

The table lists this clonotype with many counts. The CDR3 nucleotides are TGTGCCAGCAGCTTAACACGCTCAGGTCTTGACACCATATATTTT. It specifies CASSLTRSGLDTIYF. J is TRBJ1-3 and V is TRBV11-2; D is undetermined. The CDR3 runs 15 residues. Trimming removed 2 bases from V and 8 bases from J, with 16 bases in between. The germline V gene has CDR1 SGHAT and CDR2 FQNNGV.

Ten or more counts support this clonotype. CDR3 coding DNA: TGTGCCAGTAGTAGGGAGCGGGAGGGCCTCTACGAGCAGTACTTC. Translating it yields CASSREREGLYEQYF. The chain employs TRBV19 and TRBJ2-7; 10 bases are shared with TRBD2. V lost 4 bases and J lost 3; bases outside the gene matches: 6. The CDR3 is 15 residues long. In germline, CDR1 is LNHDA, CDR2 SQIVND (reference sequence).

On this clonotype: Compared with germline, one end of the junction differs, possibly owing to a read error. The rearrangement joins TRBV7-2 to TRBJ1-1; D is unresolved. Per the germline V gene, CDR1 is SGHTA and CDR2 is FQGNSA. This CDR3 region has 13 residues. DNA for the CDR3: TGTGCCAGCAGCTTTACAGAGAACACTGAAGCTCTCTTT. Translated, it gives CASSFTENTEALF.

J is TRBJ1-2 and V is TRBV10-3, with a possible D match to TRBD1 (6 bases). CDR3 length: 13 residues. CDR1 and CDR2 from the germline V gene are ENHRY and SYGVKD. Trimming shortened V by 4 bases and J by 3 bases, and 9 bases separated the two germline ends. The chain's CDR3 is CAISVRGDYGYTF. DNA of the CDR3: TGTGCCATCAGTGTTAGGGGGGACTATGGCTACACCTTC.

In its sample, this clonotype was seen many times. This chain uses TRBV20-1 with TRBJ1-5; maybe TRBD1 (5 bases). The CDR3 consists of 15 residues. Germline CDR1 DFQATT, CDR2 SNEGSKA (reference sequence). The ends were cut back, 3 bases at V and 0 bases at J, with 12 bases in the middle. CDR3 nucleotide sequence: TGCAGTGCTAGCACAGGCCTTTATAGCAATCAGCCCCAGCATTTT. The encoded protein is CSASTGLYSNQPQHF.

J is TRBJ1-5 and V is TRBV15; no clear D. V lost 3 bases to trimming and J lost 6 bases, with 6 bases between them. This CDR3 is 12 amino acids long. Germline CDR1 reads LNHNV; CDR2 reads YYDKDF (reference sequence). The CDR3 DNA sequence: TGTGCCACCAGCAGCGTGGGTCAGCCCCAGCATTTT. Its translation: CATSSVGQPQHF.

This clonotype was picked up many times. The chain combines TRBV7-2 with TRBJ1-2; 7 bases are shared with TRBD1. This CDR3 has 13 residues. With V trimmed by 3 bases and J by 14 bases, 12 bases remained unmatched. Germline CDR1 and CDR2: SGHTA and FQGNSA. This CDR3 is CASSLDLMTGLTF. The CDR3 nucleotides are TGTGCCAGCAGCTTGGACCTAATGACAGGGCTGACCTTC.

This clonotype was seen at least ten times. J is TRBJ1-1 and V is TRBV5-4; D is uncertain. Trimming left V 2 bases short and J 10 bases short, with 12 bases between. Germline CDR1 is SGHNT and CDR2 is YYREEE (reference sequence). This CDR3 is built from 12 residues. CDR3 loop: CASSLDNSRAFF. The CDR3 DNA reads TGTGCCAGCAGCTTAGATAATTCAAGAGCTTTCTTT.

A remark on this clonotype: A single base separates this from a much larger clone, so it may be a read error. The CDR3 loop is CAGSLRSSTDTQYF. The CDR3 region has the DNA TGTGCCGGCAGCCTTCGGTCGTCCACAGATACGCAGTATTTT. This rearrangement joins TRBV4-2 to TRBJ2-3; no firm D call. From germline, CDR1 is LGHNA and CDR2 YNFKEQ. The CDR3 covers 14 residues.

This CDR3 reads CASSLAEVSEAFF. DNA for the CDR3: TGTGCCAGCAGCTTAGCGGAGGTGTCTGAAGCTTTCTTT. This rearrangement joins TRBV7-2 to TRBJ1-1; D unresolved. The CDR3 has 13 residues. Trimming shortened V by 0 bases and J by 6 bases, and 8 bases separated the two germline ends. Germline values: CDR1 SGHTA, CDR2 FQGNSA.

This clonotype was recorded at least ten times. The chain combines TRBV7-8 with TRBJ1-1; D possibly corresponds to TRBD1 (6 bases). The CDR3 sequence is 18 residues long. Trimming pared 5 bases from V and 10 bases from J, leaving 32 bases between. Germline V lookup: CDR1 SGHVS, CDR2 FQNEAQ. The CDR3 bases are TGTGCCAGCAGCATTACCCGAAACTCTCTGCGGGGGCACGCGGCAGCTTTCTTT. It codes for CASSITRNSLRGHAAAFF. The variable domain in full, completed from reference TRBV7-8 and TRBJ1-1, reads GAGVSQSPRYKVAKRGQDVALRCDPISGHVSLFWYQQALGQGPEFLTYFQNEAQLDKSGLPSDRFFAERPEGSVSTLKIQRTQQEDSAVYLCASSITRNSLRGHAAAFFGQGTRLTVV.

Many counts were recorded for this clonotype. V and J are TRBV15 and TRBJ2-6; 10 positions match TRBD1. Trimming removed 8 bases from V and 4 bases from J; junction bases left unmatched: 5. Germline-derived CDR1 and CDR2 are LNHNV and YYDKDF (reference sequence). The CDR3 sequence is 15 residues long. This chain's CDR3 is CATAGTGVGANVLTF. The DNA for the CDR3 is TGTGCCACCGCCGGGACAGGGGTAGGGGCCAACGTCCTGACTTTC.

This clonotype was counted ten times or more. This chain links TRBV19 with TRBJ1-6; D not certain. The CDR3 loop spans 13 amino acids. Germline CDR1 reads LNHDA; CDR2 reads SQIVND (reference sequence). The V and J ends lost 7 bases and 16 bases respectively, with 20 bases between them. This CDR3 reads CASTDEVGYLLHF. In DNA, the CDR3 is TGTGCCAGTACCGATGAGGTGGGGTACCTACTCCACTTT.

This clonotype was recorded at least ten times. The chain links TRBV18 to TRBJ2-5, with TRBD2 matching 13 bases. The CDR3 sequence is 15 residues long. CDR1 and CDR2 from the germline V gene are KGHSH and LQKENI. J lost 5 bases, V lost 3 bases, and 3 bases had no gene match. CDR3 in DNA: TGTGCCAGCTCACCTCCGGGACTAGCGGGGGAGACCCAGTACTTC. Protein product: CASSPPGLAGETQYF.

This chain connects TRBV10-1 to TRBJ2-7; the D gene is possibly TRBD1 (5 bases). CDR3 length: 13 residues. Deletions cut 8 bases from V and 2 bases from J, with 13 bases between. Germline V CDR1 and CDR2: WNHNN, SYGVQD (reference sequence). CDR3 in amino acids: CASPWGRTYEQYF. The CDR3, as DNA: TGCGCCAGCCCCTGGGGCCGCACCTACGAGCAGTACTTC.

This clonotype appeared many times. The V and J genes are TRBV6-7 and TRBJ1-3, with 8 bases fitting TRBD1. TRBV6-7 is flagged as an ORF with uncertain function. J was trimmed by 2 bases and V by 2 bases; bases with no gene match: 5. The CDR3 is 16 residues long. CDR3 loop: CASSYRGQGTGNTIYF. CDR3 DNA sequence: TGTGCCAGCAGTTACCGCGGACAGGGAACTGGAAACACCATATATTTT.

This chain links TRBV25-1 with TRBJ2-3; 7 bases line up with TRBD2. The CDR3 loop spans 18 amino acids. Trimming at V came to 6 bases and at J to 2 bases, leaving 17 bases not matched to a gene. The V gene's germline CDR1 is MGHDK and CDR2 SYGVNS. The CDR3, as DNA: TGTGCCAGCAGCCGAGTCGGCGGTGCGAGCGGGATCACAGATACGCAGTATTTT. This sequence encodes CASSRVGGASGITDTQYF.

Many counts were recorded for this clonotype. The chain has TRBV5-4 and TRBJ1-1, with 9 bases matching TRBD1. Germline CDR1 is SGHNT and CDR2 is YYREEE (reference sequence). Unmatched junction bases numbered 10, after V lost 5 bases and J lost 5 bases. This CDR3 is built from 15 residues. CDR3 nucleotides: TGTGCCAGCAGGGAGGGCGGGACAGGGCGAACTGAAGCTTTCTTT. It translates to CASREGGTGRTEAFF.